Presented here are 17 T cell receptor beta chains from one specimen sequenced in a study of response to subunit inactivated influenza vaccine. TCRdb re-called the RT-PCR reads with MiXCR, one entry per CDR3 protein. This table holds 450,000 to 600,000 distinct CDR3 sequences, 7.6% found once. The specimen comprised PBMCs from blood, sampled 23 months after vaccination. The source is a man aged 50 to 69 who received an inactivated influenza vaccine.

There are many counts of this clonotype. The J gene is TRBJ1-2, the V gene TRBV9; 9 bases align to TRBD1. V lost 3 bases to trimming and J lost 2 bases; unmatched junction nucleotides: 2. This CDR3 comprises 14 residues. The germline CDR1 and CDR2 sequences are SGDLS and YYNGEE. Here the CDR3 DNA reads TGTGCCAGCAGCGGCGACAGGGGGAACTATGGCTACACCTTC. This codes for CASSGDRGNYGYTF.

The chain recombines TRBV13 with TRBJ2-5; 7 nucleotides match TRBD2. Unmatched junction bases numbered 7, after V lost 4 bases and J lost 5 bases. The CDR3 is made up of 14 amino acids. Germline CDR1 is PRHDT and CDR2 is FYEKMQ (reference sequence). This chain's CDR3 is CASSYRLAGETQYF. CDR3 in DNA: TGTGCCAGCAGCTACCGACTAGCTGGGGAGACCCAGTACTTC.

V and J are TRBV7-3 and TRBJ2-1; perhaps D is TRBD1 or TRBD2 (5 bases each). Deletions cut 1 base from V and 5 bases from J, with 12 bases between. Germline CDR1 SGHTA, CDR2 FQGTGA. This CDR3 spans 15 amino acids. CDR3 residues: CASSLRGGLNNEQFF. In nucleotides, the CDR3 is TGTGCCAGCAGCTTAAGGGGCGGGCTCAACAATGAGCAGTTCTTC.

This chain's CDR3 is CASSPVPGEQYF. CDR3 sequence (DNA): TGTGCCAGCAGTCCGGTGCCGGGCGAGCAGTACTTC. V and J are TRBV28 and TRBJ2-7; D is unclear. V was clipped by 5 bases and J by 6 bases, with 11 bases between them. The germline gives CDR1 MDHEN, CDR2 SYDVKM. The CDR3 has 12 amino acids.

This clonotype has at least ten counts. The rearrangement uses TRBV24-1 and TRBJ2-2, with 8 bases identical to TRBD1. CDR1 KGHDR and CDR2 SFDVKD come from the germline V gene. The CDR3 spans 16 residues. V lost 4 bases, J lost 2 bases, and 5 bases stayed unmatched. CDR3 residues: CATSDPDRGNTGELFF. CDR3 nucleotides: TGTGCCACCAGTGACCCTGACAGGGGTAACACCGGGGAGCTGTTTTTT.

This clonotype was detected many times. The chain is built from TRBV12-3 or TRBV12-4 and TRBJ1-5; TRBD1 aligns across 7 bases. The CDR3 extends over 14 amino acids. V was pared by 6 bases and J by 2 bases, with 4 bases of the junction left unmatched. This chain's CDR3 is CASSQGQGNQPQHF. For the CDR3, the DNA is TGTGCCAGCAGCCAAGGACAGGGCAATCAGCCCCAGCATTTT.

The sample holds a few counts of this clonotype. This sequence joins TRBV6-1 and TRBJ2-4, with 7 bases identical to TRBD2. The CDR3 runs to 16 residues. Germline V gene lookup returns CDR1 MNHNS and CDR2 SASEGT. V gave up 2 bases and J gave up 0 bases; unmatched junction bases: 4. CDR3 coding DNA: TGTGCCAGCAGTGAAAGCGGGAACACAGCCAAAAACATTCAGTACTTC. Translation: CASSESGNTAKNIQYF.

A note on this clonotype: At one of its ends the junction is not consistent with the germline gene, which may arise from a read error. The chain couples TRBV10-3 to TRBJ2-5; D tentatively reads TRBD1 or TRBD2 (6 bases each). Looked up from germline, CDR1 is ENHRY and CDR2 is SYGVKD. The CDR3 has 15 amino acids. CDR3 DNA: TGTGCCATCCGTGAGTCGAACGGGGGCATCGCGACCCAGTACTTC. It translates to CAIRESNGGIATQYF.

This clonotype was found many times. The V and J genes are TRBV12-3 or TRBV12-4 and TRBJ2-1; the D gene is possibly TRBD2 (9 bases). Trimming stripped 7 bases from V and 7 bases from J, with 26 bases between. There are 17 residues in the CDR3. The CDR3 DNA sequence: TGTGCCAGCAACAGGGGGAGCGGGGGGTCTTCTGGGAATGAGCAGTTCTTC. Amino acid sequence: CASNRGSGGSSGNEQFF.

In this sample, this clonotype turned up a few times. CDR3 in DNA: TGTGCCAGCAGACAGACAGGATCCTACGAGCAGTACTTC. It is translated as CASRQTGSYEQYF. The chain couples TRBV28 to TRBJ2-7; weak D call: TRBD1 (6 bases). This CDR3 comprises 13 residues. V was pared by 6 bases and J by 1 base, with 10 bases between. Germline V gives CDR1 MDHEN, CDR2 SYDVKM.

This clonotype came up a few times. V is TRBV7-9 and J is TRBJ2-3, with TRBD1 matching over 8 bases. This CDR3 spans 16 amino acids. Germline-derived CDR1 and CDR2 are SEHNR and FQNEAQ (reference sequence). With V trimmed by 4 bases and J by 2 bases, 8 bases remained unmatched. The chain's CDR3 is CASSSGRGLHTDTQYF. Here the CDR3 DNA reads TGTGCCAGCAGCTCCGGCAGGGGGCTACACACAGATACGCAGTATTTT.

About this clonotype itself: Germline and junction disagree at one end, which may indicate a read error. The V call is TRBV20-1, the J call TRBJ2-3; TRBD2 aligns across 13 bases. Germline CDR1 is DFQATT and CDR2 is SNEGSKA (reference sequence). The length of the CDR3 is 16 residues. As DNA, the CDR3 is TGCAGTGCCAGAGAACTAGCGGGAGGGTCCTGGGATACGCAGTATTTT. Amino acids: CSARELAGGSWDTQYF.

There are many counts of this clonotype. CDR3 DNA sequence: TGTGCCAGCAGTTTACGACAGGGTGAAGCTTTCTTT. It is translated as CASSLRQGEAFF. The chain joins TRBV9 to TRBJ1-1; 7 nucleotides line up with TRBD1. J gave up 7 bases and V 5 bases, and 5 bases lay outside the gene matches. CDR1 and CDR2 (germline): SGDLS, YYNGEE. CDR3 length: 12 amino acids.

This clonotype was counted between two and nine times. The J gene is TRBJ2-5, the V gene TRBV7-2; 7 bases are shared with TRBD2. The CDR3 length is 15 residues. With V trimmed by 4 bases and J by 5 bases, 10 bases remained unmatched. Germline CDR1 reads SGHTA; CDR2 reads FQGNSA. CDR3 region: CASSSPSGSRETQYF. As DNA, the CDR3 is TGTGCCAGCAGCTCCCCTAGCGGCTCCCGGGAGACCCAGTACTTC. Complete variable domain (other parts from reference TRBV7-2 and TRBJ2-5): GAGVSQSPSNKVTEKGKDVELRCDPISGHTALYWYRQSLGQGLEFLIYFQGNSAPDKSGLPSDRFSAERTGGSVSTLTIQRTQQEDSAVYLCASSSPSGSRETQYFGPGTRLLVL.

Only a few counts were recorded for this clonotype. This chain uses TRBV20-1 with TRBJ1-4, with D possibly matching TRBD1 (5 bases). Trimming left V 1 base short and J 5 bases short, with 11 bases between. The CDR3 is made up of 14 amino acids. In germline, CDR1 is DFQATT, CDR2 SNEGSKA (reference sequence). CDR3 region: CSARVGLKNEKLFF. Here the CDR3 DNA reads TGCAGTGCTAGAGTGGGACTGAAGAATGAAAAACTGTTTTTT.

The rearrangement uses TRBV3-1 and TRBJ2-1; unclear D gene. CDR1 LGHDT and CDR2 YNNKEL come from the germline V gene (reference sequence). The V gene lost 3 bases and the J gene lost 2 bases, with 11 bases spanning the gap. CDR3 size: 15 residues. CDR3 residues: CASSHRATTYNEQFF. DNA of the CDR3: TGTGCCAGCAGCCACCGGGCCACCACCTACAATGAGCAGTTCTTC.

J is TRBJ2-7 and V is TRBV20-1; 9 nucleotides match TRBD2. Germline values: CDR1 DFQATT, CDR2 SNEGSKA (reference sequence). The CDR3 has 13 amino acids. The ends lost 5 bases at V and 4 bases at J; junction bases unmatched: 6. CDR3 sequence: CSAPREGWYEQYF. The CDR3 DNA reads TGCAGTGCTCCGCGGGAGGGATGGTACGAGCAGTACTTC.